The 6 T cell receptor beta chains below were found in one sample sequenced in a study of Graves' ophthalmopathy and Graves' hyperthyroidism. Amplified material comprised TCR beta CDR3 regions derived from RNA transcripts. Second-round multiplex PCR came after a first-round RT-PCR that employed HTBI primers. One entry per CDR3 protein, called by TCRdb with MiXCR from the multiplex PCR reads. This sample has 680,000 or so distinct CDR3 sequences; around a fifth occur once, and the top ten carry more than 5.5%. The specimen sequenced was peripheral blood. Receptors originate from a woman under 30 with stable Graves' hyperthyroidism. Some clones in this sample may be carry-over from other donors' samples.

In its sample, this clonotype was seen many times. This chain links TRBV5-1 with TRBJ1-1; 8 bases map to TRBD1. V dropped 4 bases and J dropped 4; count of bases not matched to a gene: 18. CDR3 length: 18 residues. Germline CDR1 SGHRS, CDR2 YFSETQ. CDR3: CASSVRDRSEVGGTEAFF. The CDR3 DNA reads TGCGCCAGCAGCGTCCGGGACAGGTCGGAAGTGGGGGGCACTGAAGCTTTCTTT.

This clonotype was recorded a few times. The CDR3 DNA is TGCGCCAGCAGCCAAGGGGGGGTCATTAATTCACCCCTCCACTTT. Translated, it gives CASSQGGVINSPLHF. This rearrangement joins TRBV4-1 to TRBJ1-6, with a weak D call TRBD1 (5 bases). V was cut by 1 base and J by 6 bases, with 10 bases left in between. Germline V gene sequence: CDR1 MGHRA, CDR2 YSYEKL. This CDR3 has 15 residues.

In its sample, this clonotype was seen many times. A much bigger clone sits one base away, suggesting this may be a read error. The chain is built from TRBV7-8 and TRBJ1-2; 7 bases align to TRBD1. Germline V gives CDR1 SGHVS, CDR2 FQNEAQ. V dropped 5 bases and J dropped 6; count of bases not matched to a gene: 6. CDR3 length: 13 residues. In DNA form, the CDR3 reads TGTGCCAGCAGCCCCGACAGGGACCATGGCTACACCTTC. Amino acid sequence: CASSPDRDHGYTF. The whole variable domain, remainder taken from reference TRBV7-8 and TRBJ1-2, is GAGVSQSPRYKVAKRGQDVALRCDPISGHVSLFWYQQALGQGPEFLTYFQNEAQLDKSGLPSDRFFAERPEGSVSTLKIQRTQQEDSAVYLCASSPDRDHGYTFGSGTRLTVV.

The sample holds many counts of this clonotype. The chain employs TRBV11-2 and TRBJ2-4; 9 bases line up with TRBD1. Germline V CDR1 and CDR2: SGHAT, FQNNGV. V shed 5 bases and J 12 bases; nucleotides not matched to a gene: 8. The CDR3 has 13 amino acids. CDR3 bases: TGTGCCAGCAGCGAACAGGGGGCGAACCGTCAGTACTTC. Translated: CASSEQGANRQYF.

This clonotype was seen at least ten times. This chain connects TRBV18 to TRBJ2-5; a weak D match, TRBD1 (6 bases). Germline CDR1 and CDR2: KGHSH and LQKENI. The CDR3 is 13 amino acids. V lost 6 bases to trimming and J lost 6 bases, with 14 bases between them. The CDR3 bases are TGTGCCAGCTCGCCGGGACAAACCAAGACCCAGTACTTC. Its translation is CASSPGQTKTQYF.

This clonotype was seen ten or more times. J is TRBJ1-5 and V is TRBV6-1; 11 bases are a match to TRBD1. Germline V gene sequence: CDR1 MNHNS, CDR2 SASEGT. V was pared by 4 bases and J by 5 bases, with 4 bases of the junction left unmatched. The CDR3 covers 15 residues. In DNA form, the CDR3 reads TGTGCCAGCAGTGCCGGACAGGGGGCTCATCAGCCCCAGCATTTT. Translation gives CASSAGQGAHQPQHF.